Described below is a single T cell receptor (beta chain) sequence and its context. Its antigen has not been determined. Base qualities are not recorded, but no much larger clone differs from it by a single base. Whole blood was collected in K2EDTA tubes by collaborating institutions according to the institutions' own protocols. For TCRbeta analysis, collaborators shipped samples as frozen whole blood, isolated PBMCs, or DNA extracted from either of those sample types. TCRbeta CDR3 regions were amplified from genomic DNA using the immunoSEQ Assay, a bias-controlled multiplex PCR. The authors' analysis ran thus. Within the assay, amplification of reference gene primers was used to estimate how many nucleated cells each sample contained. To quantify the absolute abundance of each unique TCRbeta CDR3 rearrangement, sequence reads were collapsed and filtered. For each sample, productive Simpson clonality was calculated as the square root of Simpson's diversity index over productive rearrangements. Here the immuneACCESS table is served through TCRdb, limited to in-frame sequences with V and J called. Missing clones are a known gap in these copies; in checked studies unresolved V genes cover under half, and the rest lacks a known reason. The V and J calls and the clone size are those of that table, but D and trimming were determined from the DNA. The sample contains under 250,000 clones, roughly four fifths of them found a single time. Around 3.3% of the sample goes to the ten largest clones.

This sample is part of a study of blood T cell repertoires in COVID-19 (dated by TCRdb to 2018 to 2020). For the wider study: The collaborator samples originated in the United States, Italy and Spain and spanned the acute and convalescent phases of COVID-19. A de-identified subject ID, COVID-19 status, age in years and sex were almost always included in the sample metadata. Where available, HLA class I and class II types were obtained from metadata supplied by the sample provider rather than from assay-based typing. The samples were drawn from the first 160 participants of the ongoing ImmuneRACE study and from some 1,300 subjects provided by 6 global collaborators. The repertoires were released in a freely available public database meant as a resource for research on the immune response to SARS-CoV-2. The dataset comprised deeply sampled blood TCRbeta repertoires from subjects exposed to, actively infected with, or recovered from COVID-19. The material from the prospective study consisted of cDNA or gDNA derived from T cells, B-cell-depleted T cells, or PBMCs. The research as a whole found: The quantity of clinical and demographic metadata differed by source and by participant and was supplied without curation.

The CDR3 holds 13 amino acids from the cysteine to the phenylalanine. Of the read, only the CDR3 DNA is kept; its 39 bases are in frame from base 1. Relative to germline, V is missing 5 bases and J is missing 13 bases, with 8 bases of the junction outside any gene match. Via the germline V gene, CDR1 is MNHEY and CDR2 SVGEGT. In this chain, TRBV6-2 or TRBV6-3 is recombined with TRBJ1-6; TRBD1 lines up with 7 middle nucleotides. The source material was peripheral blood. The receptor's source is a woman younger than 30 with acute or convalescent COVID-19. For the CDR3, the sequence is CASSHHPGQPLHF. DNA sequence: TGTGCCAGCAGTCACCACCCGGGACAGCCCCTCCACTTT.